The T cell receptor beta chain under discussion was sequenced for a study of blood T cells in healthy people across ages (dated by TCRdb to the mid-2010s). Background on the whole study: In model experiments, template switching captured roughly one uniquely barcoded TCR beta cDNA molecule for every two T cells. Two additional independent replicas of 1 million unique cDNA reads from the same blood draw were analyzed for two donors (one aged 18 to 29 and one aged 80 or older). Four age groups were formed from the donors: young (average 16 years), middle-aged (around 39), aged (approximately 60) and long-lived (more than 75). To track age-related changes in TCR beta repertoire diversity, the study relied on deep sequencing normalized with unique cDNA molecular identifiers. To avoid experimental bias, donors of different ages were distributed randomly across sequencing lanes.

This clonotype was seen many times. Which antigen it targets is not known. Per-nucleotide qualities are absent, and no much larger clonotype sits a single base away. Donors were 35 to 40 systemically healthy Caucasian individuals from Russia aged roughly 6 to 100 years. Each donor gave 9 to 10 milliliters of peripheral blood, collected into EDTA-treated Vacutainer tubes. PBMCs were isolated by Ficoll-Paque density-gradient centrifugation, with at least 6.5 million obtained per sample. Trizol reagent was used to extract total RNA from the PBMCs, yielding at least 5.5 micrograms per sample. The percentages of naive CD45RAhigh/CD27high T cells were determined by flow cytometry on a PBMC aliquot from every donor. Points the paper makes about the study in general: Because profiling used bulk unsorted PBMCs, naive and antigen-experienced compartments could not be compared conclusively. Estimates of total diversity based on one million sequenced T cells were regarded as lower bounds and as underestimates. The percentage of naive T cells measured by flow cytometry correlated strongly with observed TCR beta diversity. Because donor CMV infection status was unknown, age-related changes in expanded clonotypes were potentially confounded. Compared with the aged group, more naive CD4+ T cells, fewer expanded clones and increased TCR diversity were shown by the long-lived group, suggesting age selection. Observed TCR beta diversity per million T cells fell roughly linearly with age, and a significant reduction was already apparent by age roughly 41.

Libraries were made using 5' RACE. TCRdb names Illumina HiSeq 2500 as the instrument used. A second PCR of about 6 to 12 cycles was performed with a sample-barcoded 5' primer and a J-beta primer mix. Each TCR beta cDNA molecule received a unique molecular identifier from a template-switch 5' adaptor carrying 12 random nucleotides. Each sample yielded at least 2.5 million CDR3-containing paired-end reads. All of the RNA was converted into first-strand cDNA using the Mint cDNA synthesis kit, with a TRBC-specific oligonucleotide serving as the primer. After uracil-DNA glycosylase treatment, a first 18-cycle PCR used universal primers M1SS and BC2_uni_R on all cDNA. In the authors' own workflow: For normalization, 1 million high-quality reads were randomly selected from each sample, with every read carrying a distinct molecular identifier. Instead of being binned into consensus sequences, reads with shared molecular identifiers were discarded. MiTCR, run with a Q25 quality threshold and the strictest error-elimination algorithm, handled CDR3 identification, clonotype clustering and error correction. A nonparametric unseen species model with Euler transformation was used to estimate lower-bound total TCR beta diversity. TCRdb cleaned the public reads at Q25 with fastp, built clones with MiXCR and kept in-frame beta chains. Rows are combined by CDR3 protein, so each entry shows the most common genes and DNA. It is TCRdb's table, rather than the study itself, that gives the V and J calls and clone size. This sample comprises approximately 800,000 distinct CDR3 sequences, roughly 35% of them detected only once. Together, the top ten hold around 13% of the sample.

Inclusive of the bounding cysteine and phenylalanine, the CDR3 is 13 residues long. Only the CDR3 DNA is retained, 39 bases long and in frame from the first base. Relative to germline, V is 3 bases shorter and J is 5 bases shorter, with 10 bases between their ends. This receptor was obtained from a man younger than 35 in good health. Sequences were obtained from blood. The V gene is TRBV12-3 or TRBV12-4 and the J gene is TRBJ2-5, with the D gene possibly TRBD1 or TRBD2, each one fitting 5 bases. In nucleotides, the sequence is TGTGCCAGCAGTTTCAATGGGGGTGAGACCCAGTACTTC. Protein translation: CASSFNGGETQYF.